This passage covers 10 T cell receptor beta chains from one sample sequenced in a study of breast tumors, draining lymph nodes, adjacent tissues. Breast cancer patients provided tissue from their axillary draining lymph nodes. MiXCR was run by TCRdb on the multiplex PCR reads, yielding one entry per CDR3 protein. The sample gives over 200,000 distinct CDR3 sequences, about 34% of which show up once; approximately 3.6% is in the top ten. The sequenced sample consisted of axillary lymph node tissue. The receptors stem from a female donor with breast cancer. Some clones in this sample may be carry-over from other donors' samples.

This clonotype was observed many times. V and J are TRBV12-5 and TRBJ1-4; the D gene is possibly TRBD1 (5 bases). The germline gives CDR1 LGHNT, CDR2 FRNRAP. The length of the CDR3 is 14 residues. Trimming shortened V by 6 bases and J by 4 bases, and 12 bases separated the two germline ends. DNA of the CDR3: TGTGCTAGTGGGCCCGGGGACGGTAATGAAAAACTGTTTTTT. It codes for CASGPGDGNEKLFF.

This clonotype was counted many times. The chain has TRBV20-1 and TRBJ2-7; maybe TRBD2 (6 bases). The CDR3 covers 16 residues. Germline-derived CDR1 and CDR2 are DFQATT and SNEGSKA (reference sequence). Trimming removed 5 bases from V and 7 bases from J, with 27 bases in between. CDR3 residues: CSAQSEGSGGFIEQYF. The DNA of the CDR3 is TGCAGTGCTCAATCAGAGGGTAGCGGCGGGTTCATAGAGCAGTACTTC.

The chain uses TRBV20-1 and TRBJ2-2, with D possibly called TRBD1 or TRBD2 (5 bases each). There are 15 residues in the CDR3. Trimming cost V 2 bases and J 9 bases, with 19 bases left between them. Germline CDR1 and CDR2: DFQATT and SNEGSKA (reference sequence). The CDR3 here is CSARTRDRAPRELFF. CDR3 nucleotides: TGCAGTGCTAGAACCCGGGACCGCGCTCCAAGGGAGCTGTTTTTT.

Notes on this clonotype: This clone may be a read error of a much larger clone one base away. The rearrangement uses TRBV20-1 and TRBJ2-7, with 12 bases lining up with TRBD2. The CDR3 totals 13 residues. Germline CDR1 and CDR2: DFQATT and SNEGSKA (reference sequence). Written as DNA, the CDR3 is TGCAGTGGTACTAGCGGGAGGTCCTACGCGCAGTACTTC. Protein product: CSGTSGRSYAQYF.

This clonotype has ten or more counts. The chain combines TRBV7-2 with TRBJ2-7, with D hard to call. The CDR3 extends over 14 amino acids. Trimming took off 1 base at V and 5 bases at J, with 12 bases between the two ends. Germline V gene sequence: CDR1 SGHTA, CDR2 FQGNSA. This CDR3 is CASSLGATRDEQYF. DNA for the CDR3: TGTGCCAGCAGCTTAGGAGCGACCCGCGACGAGCAGTACTTC.

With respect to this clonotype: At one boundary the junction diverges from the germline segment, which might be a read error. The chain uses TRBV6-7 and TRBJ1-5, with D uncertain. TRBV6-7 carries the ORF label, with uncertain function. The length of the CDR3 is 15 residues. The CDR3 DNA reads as TGTGCCAGCAGTCACTCGCGAGGTGTCGATCAGCCCCAGCATTTT. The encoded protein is CASSHSRGVDQPQHF.

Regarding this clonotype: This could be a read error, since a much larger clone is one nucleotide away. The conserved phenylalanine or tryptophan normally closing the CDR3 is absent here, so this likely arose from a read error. CDR3 nucleotides: TGCAGTGCCCCTAAAGCGGGGGGGCGGGATGAGCAGTTCCTC. Amino acid sequence: CSAPKAGGRDEQFL. The V and J genes are TRBV20-1 and TRBJ2-1, with 10 bases lining up with TRBD2. The germline V gene encodes CDR1 DFQATT and CDR2 SNEGSKA (reference sequence). The CDR3 has 14 residues. The ends lost 6 bases at V and 8 bases at J; junction bases unmatched: 10.

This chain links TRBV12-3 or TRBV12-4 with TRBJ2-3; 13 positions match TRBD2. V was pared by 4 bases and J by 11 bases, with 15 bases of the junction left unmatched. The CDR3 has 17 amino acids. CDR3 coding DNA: TGTGCCAGCAGTTCGAGGACTAGCGGGAGTATCTACAATGAGCAGTATTTT. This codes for CASSSRTSGSIYNEQYF.

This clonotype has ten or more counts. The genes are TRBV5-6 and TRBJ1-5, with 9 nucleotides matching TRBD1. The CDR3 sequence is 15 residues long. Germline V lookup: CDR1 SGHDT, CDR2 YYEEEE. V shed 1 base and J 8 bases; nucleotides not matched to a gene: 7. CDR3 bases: TGTGCCAGCAGCTTGCGGGACAGGGTTATTGAGCCCCAGCATTTT. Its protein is CASSLRDRVIEPQHF.

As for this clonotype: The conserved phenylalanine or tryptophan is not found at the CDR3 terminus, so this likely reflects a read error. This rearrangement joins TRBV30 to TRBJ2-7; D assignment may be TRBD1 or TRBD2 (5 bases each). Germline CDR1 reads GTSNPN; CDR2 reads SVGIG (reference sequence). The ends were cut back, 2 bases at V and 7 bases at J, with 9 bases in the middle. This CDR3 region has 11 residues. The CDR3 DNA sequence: TGTGCCTGGAGTTCGGGACGAGAGCAGTACCTC. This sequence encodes CAWSSGREQYL.